This TCR beta chain was identified during a study of T cell repertoires in cytomegalovirus infection. Study summary: Public TCR beta signatures indicated both CMV infection and matching HLA type. Findings and limits, study-wide: HLA-C-restricted CMV clonotypes gave the most frequent clonotype in two of eight donors. Based on cumulative public TCR beta family frequency, carriers of CMV plus the relevant HLA were identified.

Turning to this clonotype: The antigen is not known.

In germline, CDR1 is MNHEY, CDR2 SMNVEV (reference sequence). Trimming took 3 bases from V and 7 from J, leaving 16 bases between them. The CDR3 sequence is 15 residues long. TCRdb ran MiXCR on the reads and lists one entry per CDR3 protein. The data contain hundreds of thousands of distinct CDR3 sequences, 35% to 45% of them singletons. The sample taken for sequencing was PBMCs. The chain recombines TRBV27 with TRBJ1-5, with D perhaps matching TRBD1 (5 bases). This receptor was obtained from a human donor in good health (CMV status not recorded). Some clones in this sample may be carry-over from other donors' samples. Here the CDR3 DNA reads TGTGCCAGCAGTTTTCGGGGGGTGAGCAGCCAGCCCCAGCATTTT. This gives the protein CASSFRGVSSQPQHF.